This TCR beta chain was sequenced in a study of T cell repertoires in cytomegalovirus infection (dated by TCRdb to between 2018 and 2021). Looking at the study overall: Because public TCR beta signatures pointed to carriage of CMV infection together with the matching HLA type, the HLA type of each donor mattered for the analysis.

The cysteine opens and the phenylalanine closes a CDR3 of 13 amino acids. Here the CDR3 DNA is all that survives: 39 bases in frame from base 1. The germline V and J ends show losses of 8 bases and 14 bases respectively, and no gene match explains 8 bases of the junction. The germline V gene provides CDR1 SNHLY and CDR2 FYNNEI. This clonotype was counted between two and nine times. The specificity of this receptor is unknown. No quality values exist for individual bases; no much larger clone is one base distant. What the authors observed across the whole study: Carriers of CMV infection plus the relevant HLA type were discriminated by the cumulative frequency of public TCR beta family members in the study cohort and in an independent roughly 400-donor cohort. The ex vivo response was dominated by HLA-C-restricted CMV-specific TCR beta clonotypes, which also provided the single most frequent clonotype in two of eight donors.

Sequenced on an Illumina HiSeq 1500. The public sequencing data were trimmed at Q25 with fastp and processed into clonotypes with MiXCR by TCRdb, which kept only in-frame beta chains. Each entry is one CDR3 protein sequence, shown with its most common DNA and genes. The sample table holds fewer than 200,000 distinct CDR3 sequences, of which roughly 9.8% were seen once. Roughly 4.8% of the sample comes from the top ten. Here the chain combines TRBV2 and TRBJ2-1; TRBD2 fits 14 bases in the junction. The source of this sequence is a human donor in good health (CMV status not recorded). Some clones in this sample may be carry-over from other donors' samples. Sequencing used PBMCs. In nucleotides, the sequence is TGTGCCAGCCGACCAGGGACTAGCGGGAGAGAGTTCTTC. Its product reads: CASRPGTSGREFF.